This entry lists 6 T cell receptor beta chains sequenced from one sample in a study of blood T cell repertoires in COVID-19. Some clones are missing from TCRdb's copy, which holds only in-frame ones; the method was immunoSEQ multiplex PCR. This sample has fewer than 150,000 clones; approximately 84% occur once, and the top ten carry approximately 13%. The sequenced sample consisted of peripheral blood. The receptors were sampled from a woman in her 30s who had recovered from COVID-19.

The CDR3 loop reads CASTGTGGGSPLHF. CDR3 nucleotide sequence: TGTGCCAGCACTGGGACAGGGGGAGGCTCACCCCTCCACTTT. This sequence joins TRBV2 and TRBJ1-6, with 11 bases fitting TRBD1. With 7 bases clipped from V and 10 bases from J, the junction kept 6 bases outside the gene matches. Germline-derived CDR1 and CDR2 are SNHLY and FYNNEI. This CDR3 is built from 14 residues. Combining the CDR3 with reference TRBV2 and TRBJ1-6 gives the whole variable domain EPEVTQTPSHQVTQMGQEVILRCVPISNHLYFYWYRQILGQKVEFLVSFYNNEISEKSEIFDDQFSVERPDGSNFTLKIRSTKLEDSAMYFCASTGTGGGSPLHFGNGTRLTVT.

J is TRBJ2-3 and V is TRBV5-1, with unresolved D. The germline CDR1 and CDR2 sequences are SGHRS and YFSETQ. The CDR3 loop spans 12 amino acids. Trimming shortened V by 8 bases and J by 0 bases, and 7 bases separated the two germline ends. Here the CDR3 reads CASGRSTDTQYF. In DNA form, the CDR3 reads TGCGCCAGTGGCAGGAGCACAGATACGCAGTATTTT.

V usage is TRBV6-5 and J usage is TRBJ2-2, with 7 bases aligning to TRBD1. Germline loops: CDR1 MNHEY, CDR2 SVGAGI. The CDR3 has 15 residues. Germline trimming cut 8 bases from V and 0 bases from J; bases unmatched to any gene: 6. The CDR3 protein is CASAKGTANTGELFF. The CDR3 DNA reads as TGTGCCAGCGCGAAAGGGACAGCGAACACCGGGGAGCTGTTTTTT.

This chain uses TRBV2 with TRBJ1-6; D might be TRBD1 (6 bases). Per the germline V gene, CDR1 is SNHLY and CDR2 is FYNNEI. The CDR3 is made up of 16 amino acids. With 6 bases removed from V and 7 bases from J, the gap between germline ends came to 19 bases. CDR3 DNA sequence: TGTGCCAGCAGGTCACAGGGAGCCCACGCCAATTCACCCCTCCACTTT. Its translation: CASRSQGAHANSPLHF. The entire variable domain, with the rest obtained from reference TRBV2 and TRBJ1-6, is as follows: EPEVTQTPSHQVTQMGQEVILRCVPISNHLYFYWYRQILGQKVEFLVSFYNNEISEKSEIFDDQFSVERPDGSNFTLKIRSTKLEDSAMYFCASRSQGAHANSPLHFGNGTRLTVT.

Regarding this clone: An end of the junction differs from the germline gene, which may be a read error. The chain recombines TRBV6-1 with TRBJ1-2, with a possible D match to TRBD1 (5 bases). Germline V gene data show CDR1 as MNHNS and CDR2 as SASEGT. This CDR3 comprises 13 residues. Here the CDR3 reads CASSQAPGYGYTF. The CDR3 coding sequence is TGTGCCAGCAGTCAAGCTCCAGGGTATGGCTACACCTTC.

J is TRBJ2-7 and V is TRBV6-5, with 8 bases aligning to TRBD1. Germline-derived CDR1 and CDR2 are MNHEY and SVGAGI. The V gene end was trimmed by 7 bases and the J gene end by 1 base; junction bases not matched to a gene: 9. CDR3 length: 15 residues. This chain's CDR3 is CASNTVQGGSYEQYF. The CDR3 coding sequence is TGTGCCAGCAACACCGTACAGGGGGGATCCTACGAGCAGTACTTC.